These 20 T cell receptor beta chains came from one sample sequenced in a study of T cell responses to AZD1222 COVID-19 vaccine. Here immunoSEQ multiplex PCR was the method, and the copy in TCRdb shows in-frame clones only, minus some. The repertoire holds about 180,000 clones, around nine tenths seen once, with over 1.2% in the top ten. The sequencing here drew on peripheral blood, taken on day 0 of AZD1222 vaccination. These receptor sequences come from an adult in good health.

This rearrangement joins TRBV24-1 to TRBJ1-5; unclear D gene. Germline V CDR1 and CDR2: KGHDR, SFDVKD. Trimming shortened V by 1 base and J by 7 bases, and 7 bases separated the two germline ends. This CDR3 has 13 amino acids. CDR3 in DNA: TGTGCCACCAGTGATTTCGCGCTGCAGCCCCAGCATTTT. Its protein product is CATSDFALQPQHF.

The chain carries TRBV19 and TRBJ2-1; TRBD2 matches 8 bases. This CDR3 comprises 15 residues. V lost 4 bases, J lost 3 bases, and 5 bases stayed unmatched. Germline V gives CDR1 LNHDA, CDR2 SQIVND (reference sequence). The CDR3 loop is CASSTTGGHYNEQFF. CDR3 nucleotide sequence: TGTGCCAGTAGTACCACGGGGGGGCACTACAATGAGCAGTTCTTC. The entire variable domain, with the rest obtained from reference TRBV19 and TRBJ2-1, is as follows: DGGITQSPKYLFRKEGQNVTLSCEQNLNHDAMYWYRQDPGQGLRLIYYSQIVNDFQKGDIAEGYSVSREKKESFPLTVTSAQKNPTAFYLCASSTTGGHYNEQFFGPGTRLTVL.

The rearrangement joins TRBV5-8 to TRBJ2-3; D ambiguous. CDR1 SGHTS and CDR2 YDEGEE come from the germline V gene. This CDR3 spans 16 amino acids. V was cut by 1 base and J by 4 bases, with 16 bases left in between. CDR3 nucleotide sequence: TGTGCCAGCAGCTTGTCAGGCAGTGGGTCGGCAGATACGCAGTATTTT. This encodes CASSLSGSGSADTQYF.

The chain employs TRBV7-9 and TRBJ1-3, with no clear D. The germline gives CDR1 SEHNR, CDR2 FQNEAQ (reference sequence). The CDR3 is made up of 14 amino acids. With 5 bases removed from V and 0 bases from J, the gap between germline ends came to 8 bases. CDR3 protein: CASSPPVSGNTIYF. CDR3 nucleotide sequence: TGTGCCAGCAGCCCCCCGGTCTCTGGAAACACCATATATTTT.

This clone was counted once. This sequence joins TRBV28 and TRBJ1-2; D not resolved. V was cut by 6 bases and J by 2 bases, with 4 bases left in between. The CDR3 is 11 amino acids. Germline values: CDR1 MDHEN, CDR2 SYDVKM. The CDR3: CASRQNYGYTF. The CDR3 region has the DNA TGTGCCAGCAGGCAGAACTATGGCTACACCTTC.

This chain joins TRBV19 and TRBJ1-3, with D uncertain. The CDR3 totals 15 residues. The germline gives CDR1 LNHDA, CDR2 SQIVND (reference sequence). V was shortened by 3 bases and J by 0 bases, with 9 bases between the two germline ends. The CDR3 spells CASSIAGVSGNTIYF. The DNA of the CDR3 is TGTGCCAGTAGTATCGCCGGGGTCTCTGGAAACACCATATATTTT.

This chain uses TRBV4-1 with TRBJ1-1; 9 nucleotides align to TRBD1. CDR1 and CDR2 from the germline V gene are MGHRA and YSYEKL. The CDR3 loop spans 17 amino acids. Unmatched junction bases numbered 10, after V lost 4 bases and J lost 1 base. CDR3 residues: CASSPHRGRGTNTEAFF. The CDR3 bases are TGCGCCAGCAGCCCCCACAGGGGGCGAGGTACGAACACTGAAGCTTTCTTT.

This clone has a handful of counts. CDR3 sequence reads: CASSYDGQAYGYTF. CDR3 in DNA: TGTGCCAGCAGTTACGATGGACAGGCTTATGGCTACACCTTC. This chain joins TRBV6-5 and TRBJ1-2; 7 bases agree with TRBD1. The CDR3 runs 14 residues. Per germline, CDR1 MNHEY and CDR2 SVGAGI. V trimming: 2 bases; J trimming: 5 bases; junction bases outside the gene matches: 5.

This chain connects TRBV6-1 to TRBJ1-1, with TRBD1 identical over 7 bases. The V segment lost 1 base and the J segment 11 bases; nucleotides outside the gene matches: 10. Germline V lookup: CDR1 MNHNS, CDR2 SASEGT. The CDR3 has 14 residues. The DNA for the CDR3 is TGTGCCAGCAGTGAAGGGACAGGTTCGTTACGGGCTTTCTTT. Translation: CASSEGTGSLRAFF.

This chain uses TRBV30 with TRBJ1-1; D might be TRBD1 (5 bases). The CDR3 runs 14 residues. The V and J ends lost 3 bases and 1 base respectively, with 12 bases between them. CDR1 is GTSNPN and CDR2 is SVGIG in the germline V gene (reference sequence). For the CDR3, the DNA is TGTGCCTGGAGAACGGGACGGCCGAACACTGAAGCTTTCTTT. Amino acids: CAWRTGRPNTEAFF. The full variable domain, completed using reference TRBV30 and TRBJ1-1, is SQTIHQWPATLVQPVGSPLSLECTVEGTSNPNLYWYRQAAGRGLQLLFYSVGIGQISSEVPQNLSASRPQDRQFILSSKKLLLSDSGFYLCAWRTGRPNTEAFFGQGTRLTVV.

Written as DNA, the CDR3 is TGTGCCAGCAGCCACGGGCCCGAGGATACGCAGTATTTT. Amino acid sequence: CASSHGPEDTQYF. V and J are TRBV28 and TRBJ2-3; D call uncertain. Per the germline V gene, CDR1 is MDHEN and CDR2 is SYDVKM. The V and J ends lost 6 bases and 6 bases respectively, with 13 bases between them. The CDR3 loop spans 13 amino acids.

Only a few counts were recorded for this clone. This sequence joins TRBV29-1 and TRBJ2-7; tentative D call: TRBD1 (6 bases). The CDR3 consists of 15 residues. V lost 6 bases and J lost 3, with 21 bases in between. CDR1 and CDR2 (germline): SQVTM, ANQGSEA. The DNA of the CDR3 is TGCAGCGTAATACAGGATTCAGGGGTCTTCTACGAGCAGTACTTC. It specifies CSVIQDSGVFYEQYF.

This chain links TRBV5-1 with TRBJ2-2, with D perhaps TRBD1 (6 bases). This CDR3 comprises 15 residues. V was clipped by 4 bases and J by 2 bases, with 12 bases between them. CDR1 and CDR2 (germline): SGHRS, YFSETQ. The CDR3 nucleotides are TGCGCCAGCAGCCCAGGGACACCTAACACCGGGGAGCTGTTTTTT. Translating it yields CASSPGTPNTGELFF.

The V call is TRBV5-6, the J call TRBJ1-2; 7 bases match TRBD1. This CDR3 has 14 residues. J lost 8 bases, V lost 3 bases, and 10 bases had no gene match. The V gene's germline CDR1 is SGHDT and CDR2 YYEEEE. The CDR3 sequence: CASSSDRVSRGYTF. DNA of the CDR3: TGTGCCAGCAGCTCCGACAGGGTCTCTAGAGGCTACACCTTC.

The rearrangement joins TRBV6-1 to TRBJ1-6; D is unresolved. Trimming removed 2 bases from V and 8 bases from J, with 10 bases in between. Germline-derived CDR1 and CDR2 are MNHNS and SASEGT. This CDR3 contains 14 residues. The CDR3 sequence is CASSEHPRDSPLHF. For the CDR3, the DNA is TGTGCCAGCAGTGAACACCCACGGGATTCACCCCTCCACTTT.

V gene TRBV18 combines with J gene TRBJ1-6; possible D gene TRBD1, 5 bases. The CDR3 consists of 14 residues. V lost 3 bases and J lost 11, with 14 bases in between. Germline V gene lookup returns CDR1 KGHSH and CDR2 LQKENI. Written as DNA, the CDR3 is TGTGCCAGCTCACCGGCAGACAGCGCGCCACCCCTCCACTTT. Translated: CASSPADSAPPLHF.

The chain uses TRBV19 and TRBJ1-1, with 8 bases that match TRBD1. The CDR3 is made up of 15 amino acids. CDR1 and CDR2 from the germline V gene are LNHDA and SQIVND (reference sequence). V dropped 3 bases and J dropped 6; count of bases not matched to a gene: 9. CDR3 sequence: CASSILQGAGSEAFF. CDR3 coding DNA: TGTGCCAGTAGTATTCTCCAGGGGGCAGGATCTGAAGCTTTCTTT.

The chain uses TRBV6-5 and TRBJ2-1; 8 nucleotides line up with TRBD2. CDR3 length: 15 amino acids. V trimming: 2 bases; J trimming: 8 bases; junction bases outside the gene matches: 8. Germline assignment: CDR1 MNHEY and CDR2 SVGAGI. This CDR3 is CASSYQRGSGYEQFF. CDR3 in DNA: TGTGCCAGCAGTTACCAGCGGGGGAGTGGATATGAGCAGTTCTTC.

The V call is TRBV19, the J call TRBJ1-4, with D possibly matching TRBD1 (5 bases). The ends were cut back, 7 bases at V and 3 bases at J, with 15 bases in the middle. CDR3 size: 15 residues. The germline V gene has CDR1 LNHDA and CDR2 SQIVND (reference sequence). The CDR3 coding sequence is TGTGCCAGTACCGATCGTGGGACGTCTAATGAAAAACTGTTTTTT. Translation: CASTDRGTSNEKLFF.

This chain connects TRBV7-2 to TRBJ1-2; 12 bases are a match to TRBD1. This CDR3 comprises 14 residues. In germline, CDR1 is SGHTA, CDR2 FQGNSA. V was clipped by 6 bases and J by 7 bases; unmatched bases: 6. The CDR3 reads CASSPGQGARGYTF. For the CDR3, the DNA is TGTGCCAGCAGTCCGGGACAGGGGGCGCGTGGCTACACCTTC.